The rows below give T cell receptor beta chains drawn from one sample of a study of blood T cell repertoires in COVID-19. Data came from immunoSEQ multiplex PCR; TCRdb stores just in-frame clones and leaves some out. The table shows a few hundred thousand clones, with around 80% occurring only once. The sequenced sample consisted of peripheral blood. The receptors originated from a man aged 35 to 55 who had recovered from COVID-19. Both conserved end residues are part of each CDR3. D genes are given only for firm matches. Not all rows give a size; the values are once, few, many and, for expanded clones, a class.

TRBJ2-1	TRBV9	-	TRBD2	TGTGCCAGCAGCTCCCCGGGACTAGCGGGAGTGGGGGAGCAGTTCTTC	CASSSPGLAGVGEQFF
TRBJ2-7	TRBV7-9	-	-	TGTGCCAGCAGCCCCTCCTTCTACGAGCAGTACTTC	CASSPSFYEQYF
TRBJ1-1	TRBV11-3	once	-	TGTGCCAGCAGCTTAGAAGGCGGAAACACTGAAGCTTTCTTT	CASSLEGGNTEAFF
TRBJ2-1	TRBV13	-	TRBD2	TGTGCCAGCAGCCCACTAGCGGGAGGCAATGAGCAGTTCTTC	CASSPLAGGNEQFF
TRBJ1-1	TRBV30	-	-	TGTGCCTGGAGTGTGGAGGGGGAAGCTTTCTTT	CAWSVEGEAFF
TRBJ1-5	TRBV6-2/TRBV6-3	many	-	TGTGCCAGCAGTTATGGGGGCGTGAAGCCCCAGCATTTT	CASSYGGVKPQHF
TRBJ1-2	TRBV3-1/TRBV3-2	-	-	TGTGCCAGCAGCCAGGAGTCAGGGGATGGCTACACCTTC	CASSQESGDGYTF
TRBJ2-5	TRBV7-8	-	TRBD1	TGTGCCAGCAGCCCGACCCCCGGGACAGGGTTGACCCAGTACTTC	CASSPTPGTGLTQYF
TRBJ1-6	TRBV7-2	few	-	TGTGCCAGCAGCTCCGCAGGGTTCTCCTATAATTCACCCCTCCACTTT	CASSSAGFSYNSPLHF
TRBJ2-1	TRBV7-2	-	-	TGTGCCAGCAGCTTTCAGGGGTCCTACAATGAGCAGTTCTTC	CASSFQGSYNEQFF
TRBJ1-2	TRBV27	-	TRBD1	TGTGCCAGCAGGACAGGGAGAGGGGGCTACACCTTC	CASRTGRGGYTF
TRBJ1-1	TRBV2	-	-	TGTGCCAGCACTATGGCGGTGAACACTGAAGCTTTCTTT	CASTMAVNTEAFF
TRBJ1-2	TRBV7-2	once	TRBD1	TGTGCCAGCAGCTTAGGAGGGACAGGGGCCACTCATGGCTACACCTTC	CASSLGGTGATHGYTF
TRBJ1-1	TRBV7-8	once	-	TGTGCCAGCAGCTTCGAGGAACATCCCGGCATTGAAGCTTTCTTT	CASSFEEHPGIEAFF
TRBJ2-1	TRBV7-8	-	TRBD2	TGTGCCAGCAGGTCGGGACTAGCGGGAAGGTATGAGCAGTTCTTC	CASRSGLAGRYEQFF
TRBJ2-1	TRBV6-5	-	-	TGTGCCAGTTCCCCGGGGGTCAACTACAATGAGCAGTTCTTC	CASSPGVNYNEQFF
TRBJ2-2	TRBV13	-	-	TGTGCCAGCAGCCCGCTTGCGAGGGTAGGCGGGGAGCTGTTTTTT	CASSPLARVGGELFF
TRBJ2-1	TRBV11-2	few	-	TGTGCCAGCAGCTTAGGGCCGGGGAGCTCCTACAATGAGCAGTTCTTC	CASSLGPGSSYNEQFF
TRBJ2-7	TRBV3-1/TRBV3-2	once	-	TGTGCCAGCGGATGGGCAGGCGAAAGCTACGAGCAGTACTTC	CASGWAGESYEQYF
TRBJ1-4	TRBV7-9	few	TRBD1	TGTGCCAGCAGCTTAGACCCGGGACAGGGAGCGGTTGTAGAAAAACTGTTTTTT	CASSLDPGQGAVVEKLFF
TRBJ2-1	TRBV7-2	-	TRBD2	TGTGCCAGCAGCCCCCTAGCGGGGTCCTACAATGAGCAGTTCTTC	CASSPLAGSYNEQFF
TRBJ2-7	TRBV27	-	TRBD2	TGTGCCAGCAGTTCCCGGGGACTAGCGGGGGGTCGCAGGGAGCAGTACTTC	CASSSRGLAGGRREQYF
TRBJ1-4	TRBV7-9	-	-	TGTGCCAGCAGCTTAAGTGAGTCCGCTCCGCAACTGTTTTTT	CASSLSESAPQLFF
TRBJ1-3	TRBV7-9	-	-	TGTGCCAGCAGCGAACGTCGTGCGGACTCTGGAAACACCATATATTTT	CASSERRADSGNTIYF
TRBJ2-7	TRBV30	-	-	TGTGCCTGGAGTGTAGATCGGACTATCGGCGAGCAGTACTTC	CAWSVDRTIGEQYF
TRBJ2-3	TRBV5-5	-	TRBD2	TGTGCCAGCAGCTGGGAGCGGGGGTTACACACAGATACGCAGTATTTT	CASSWERGLHTDTQYF
TRBJ2-7	TRBV19	-	-	TGTGCCAGTAGTAGATGGGACACTACCTACGAGCAGTACTTC	CASSRWDTTYEQYF
TRBJ2-5	TRBV28	-	TRBD1	TGTGCCAGCAGTCAGCCGGGACAGGGAGGAGAGACCCAGTACTTC	CASSQPGQGGETQYF
TRBJ1-1	TRBV28	few	TRBD1	TGTGCCAGCAGTTTCCAGGGGGTCGACACTGAAGCTTTCTTT	CASSFQGVDTEAFF
TRBJ2-1	TRBV10-3	-	TRBD2	TGTGCCATCAGGACCGGGGGGGCAGAAGAGCAGTTCTTC	CAIRTGGAEEQFF
TRBJ1-2	TRBV7-9	-	TRBD1	TGTGCCAGCAGCTTACCGGGACAGGGTAATTATGGCTACACCTTC	CASSLPGQGNYGYTF
TRBJ1-5	TRBV2	-	TRBD1	TGTGCCAGCAGTGAAGGTAGAGGGGGCGCACCTCAGCCCCAGCATTTT	CASSEGRGGAPQPQHF
TRBJ2-7	TRBV20-1	-	-	TGCAGTGCTAGTCCCCGGACAGCCTCCTACGAGCAGTACTTC	CSASPRTASYEQYF
TRBJ2-6	TRBV19	-	-	TGTGCCAGTCTAGAGCCGCGGCTCTCTGGGGCCAACGTCCTGACTTTC	CASLEPRLSGANVLTF
TRBJ2-5	TRBV25-1	-	TRBD2	TGTGCCAGCAGTGAATTACGCGGGAGCCAAGAGACCCAGTACTTC	CASSELRGSQETQYF
TRBJ2-5	TRBV6-5	-	TRBD1	TGTGCCAGCAGTTCCCTGGGGACAGGGCCCGAGACCCAGTACTTC	CASSSLGTGPETQYF
TRBJ1-5	TRBV7-8	-	TRBD1	TGTGCCAGCAGCTCGAGGACAGGTCCGAGCGATCAGCCCCAGCATTTT	CASSSRTGPSDQPQHF
TRBJ2-3	TRBV20-1	-	TRBD1	TGCAGTGCTAGTTTGCGGGACAGGGTGGGAGATACGCAGTATTTT	CSASLRDRVGDTQYF
TRBJ1-2	TRBV28	-	-	TGTGCCAGCAGTTTCTGGTCAGGAACCTATGGCTACACCTTC	CASSFWSGTYGYTF
TRBJ1-2	TRBV5-8	-	TRBD1	TGTGCCAGCACCCGGACAGGGTTTGACTATGGCTACACCTTC	CASTRTGFDYGYTF
TRBJ1-2	TRBV5-1	-	-	TGCGCCAGCAGCTTGGCCTTGGCGGGCTATGGCTACACCTTC	CASSLALAGYGYTF
TRBJ1-6	TRBV19	-	TRBD1	TGTGCCAGTAGATCAGGTCCCAGGGACAGCTCTTTGAGCTCCTATAATTCACCCCTCCACTTT	CASRSGPRDSSLSSYNSPLHF
TRBJ1-2	TRBV12-3/TRBV12-4	-	-	TGTGCCAGCAGTTCGGGGGTCTATGGCTACACCTTC	CASSSGVYGYTF
TRBJ2-5	TRBV21-1	-	-	TGTGCCAGCAGCAAAGTAGAGTACCAAGAGACCCAGTACTTC	CASSKVEYQETQYF
TRBJ2-7	TRBV7-2	once	TRBD2	TGTGCCAGCAGCTTACTAGCGGGGGCCTACGAGCAGTACTTC	CASSLLAGAYEQYF
TRBJ1-2	TRBV7-9	-	TRBD1	TGTGCCAGCAGCTTCAGCCGGGACAGGGGAGGCTATGGCTACACCTTC	CASSFSRDRGGYGYTF
TRBJ2-2	TRBV9	-	-	TGTGCCAGCAGCGTTGCCGCGTCGAACACCGGGGAGCTGTTTTTT	CASSVAASNTGELFF
TRBJ1-4	TRBV6-4	-	TRBD1	TGTGCCAGCTCGAGGGGGCAGGGAGAAAAACTGTTTTTT	CASSRGQGEKLFF
TRBJ1-3	TRBV5-1	-	-	TGCGCCAGCAGCTTAGTCCTAGGACATGGAAACACCATATATTTT	CASSLVLGHGNTIYF
TRBJ1-1	TRBV18	-	-	TGTGCCAGCTCACCAATCCCAGGGGACACTGAAGCTTTCTTT	CASSPIPGDTEAFF
TRBJ2-5	TRBV12-3/TRBV12-4	-	-	TGTGCCAGCAGTCTAACGCAAGAGACCCAGTACTTC	CASSLTQETQYF
TRBJ1-1	TRBV9	-	-	TGTGCCAGCAGCGTAGCTTCGGGGGACACTGAAGCTTTCTTT	CASSVASGDTEAFF
TRBJ2-2	TRBV3-1/TRBV3-2	-	TRBD2	TGTGCCAGCAGCCAAGTAAGAAGGCTAGCGGGAGATACCGGGGAGCTGTTTTTT	CASSQVRRLAGDTGELFF
TRBJ1-5	TRBV19	-	-	TGTGCCAGTAGTATATGGGCAGGCAACAATCATCAGCCCCAGCATTTT	CASSIWAGNNHQPQHF
TRBJ1-2	TRBV2	-	TRBD1	TGTGCCAGCAGTGTGACAGGGACTTACTTC	CASSVTGTYF
TRBJ1-6	TRBV7-9	-	-	TGTGCCAGCGCTGGACACCCGAATTCACCCCTCCACTTT	CASAGHPNSPLHF